This passage covers 32 T cell receptor beta chains from one sample sequenced in a study of CD8+ T cells in alopecia areata listed by TCRdb under 2018. Taken with the paper, the label for time point translates to: roughly 26 weeks on oral tofacitinib. The treatment or condition label, read with the paper, signifies: oral pan-JAK inhibitor, 5-10 mg twice daily. Library creation used the immunoSEQ multiplex PCR assay. RNA was extracted from all samples and reverse transcribed into cDNA as template for TCR sequencing. TCRdb holds this immuneACCESS table with in-frame rearrangements only. Some clones are missing; in checked studies, unresolved V genes explain under half, and the rest has no known cause. This sample lists 180,000 or so clones; approximately 53% were detected once. Approximately 11% of the sample goes to the ten largest clones. The sample was CD8+ T cells sorted from blood, taken at week 24, from a patient treated with tofacitinib. These receptors came from a human donor with alopecia areata.

This clone was detected a few times. V is TRBV4-3 and J is TRBJ2-1, with 9 bases lining up with TRBD2. Germline CDR1 reads LGHNA; CDR2 reads YSLEER. Unmatched junction bases numbered 7, after V lost 6 bases and J lost 7 bases. The CDR3 spans 14 residues. CDR3 loop: CASSFSGGGNEQFF. In nucleotides, the CDR3 is TGCGCCAGCAGTTTTAGCGGGGGAGGAAATGAGCAGTTCTTC.

This chain links TRBV7-8 with TRBJ1-1; maybe TRBD1 (6 bases). CDR1 and CDR2 from the germline V gene are SGHVS and FQNEAQ. This CDR3 has 15 amino acids. The ends were cut back, 5 bases at V and 1 base at J, with 14 bases in the middle. CDR3 loop: CASSLSSRGNTEAFF. CDR3 DNA sequence: TGTGCCAGCAGCCTCTCTAGCAGGGGGAACACTGAAGCTTTCTTT.

The rearrangement uses TRBV4-1 and TRBJ1-4; the D gene is possibly TRBD1 (5 bases). This CDR3 has 15 amino acids. V was pared by 3 bases and J by 4 bases, with 12 bases between. Germline CDR1 reads MGHRA; CDR2 reads YSYEKL. The CDR3 coding sequence is TGCGCCAGCAGCCACAAGGCAGGGTTTAATGAAAAACTGTTTTTT. Translation: CASSHKAGFNEKLFF.

This chain joins TRBV4-3 and TRBJ2-7, with D perhaps given as TRBD1 or TRBD2 (5 bases each). CDR3 length equals 14 residues. V shed 3 bases and J shed 0 bases, with 9 bases lying between them. Germline loops: CDR1 LGHNA, CDR2 YSLEER. CDR3 nucleotides: TGCGCCAGCAGCCAGGACACTAGCTCCTACGAGCAGTACTTC. Encoded protein: CASSQDTSSYEQYF.

The chain has TRBV29-1 and TRBJ2-7; the D gene is possibly TRBD2 (6 bases). This CDR3 is built from 12 residues. CDR1 and CDR2 (germline): SQVTM, ANQGSEA. V lost 6 bases and J 6 bases, leaving 15 bases between the germline ends. The CDR3 reads CSVGAAGSEQYF. The CDR3 DNA follows: TGCAGCGTAGGGGCGGCGGGGTCCGAGCAGTACTTC.

V is TRBV7-9 and J is TRBJ2-7; D is unresolved. Trimming pared 5 bases from V and 2 bases from J, leaving 10 bases between. The CDR3 covers 13 residues. Germline V gene lookup returns CDR1 SEHNR and CDR2 FQNEAQ (reference sequence). The CDR3 here is CASSPTLTYEQYF. CDR3 nucleotides: TGTGCCAGCAGCCCAACACTCACCTACGAGCAGTACTTC.

CDR3 protein: CASSSGRGNQPQHF. As DNA, the CDR3 is TGTGCCAGCAGTTCGGGGCGCGGCAATCAGCCCCAGCATTTT. V gene TRBV6-5 combines with J gene TRBJ1-5; perhaps TRBD1 as D (5 bases). In germline, CDR1 is MNHEY, CDR2 SVGAGI. V lost 4 bases and J lost 2, with 9 bases in between. The CDR3 loop spans 14 amino acids.

The CDR3 coding sequence is TGTGCCAGCAGAAGGGGGCGGACCTATAATTCACCCCTCCACTTT. Protein sequence: CASRRGRTYNSPLHF. This chain uses TRBV27 with TRBJ1-6; 7 bases align to TRBD1. Germline loops: CDR1 MNHEY, CDR2 SMNVEV (reference sequence). The CDR3 covers 15 residues. With 6 bases clipped from V and 2 bases from J, the junction kept 4 bases outside the gene matches.

This clone was counted only a few times. The rearrangement links TRBV11-2 to TRBJ2-2, with a weak D call TRBD2 (5 bases). This CDR3 has 14 residues. The germline V and J ends were trimmed by 4 bases and 5 bases, with 11 bases remaining between them. CDR1 and CDR2 (germline): SGHAT, FQNNGV. The CDR3 region has the DNA TGTGCCAGCAGCTCGTCGGACTGGACCGGGGAGCTGTTTTTT. Translated, it gives CASSSSDWTGELFF.

This chain joins TRBV30 and TRBJ1-6; maybe TRBD1 (5 bases). The germline gives CDR1 GTSNPN, CDR2 SVGIG (reference sequence). V was clipped by 8 bases and J by 9 bases, with 17 bases between them. The CDR3 spans 13 residues. Here the CDR3 reads CARDANDGSPLHF. Written as DNA, the CDR3 is TGTGCCCGGGACGCCAACGATGGTTCACCCCTCCACTTT.

This sequence joins TRBV30 and TRBJ2-1; D remains ambiguous. The CDR3 covers 17 residues. Trimming removed 2 bases from V and 4 bases from J, with 21 bases in between. CDR1 GTSNPN and CDR2 SVGIG come from the germline V gene (reference sequence). The CDR3 spells CAWSSSIHTDIYNEQFF. As DNA, the CDR3 is TGTGCCTGGAGTTCCTCGATCCACACGGATATTTACAATGAGCAGTTCTTC.

The V call is TRBV29-1, the J call TRBJ2-1; D is unresolved. CDR3 length equals 12 residues. The V end was cut by 4 bases, the J end by 6 bases, with 10 bases between. Germline V gene lookup returns CDR1 SQVTM and CDR2 ANQGSEA. The CDR3 loop reads CSVVTGGNEQFF. The CDR3 coding sequence is TGCAGCGTTGTGACCGGCGGCAATGAGCAGTTCTTC.

This chain links TRBV7-8 with TRBJ2-6; D tentatively reads TRBD1 or TRBD2 (5 bases each). CDR3 size: 17 residues. Germline V CDR1 and CDR2: SGHVS, FQNEAQ. Trimming stripped 3 bases from V and 0 bases from J, with 12 bases between. CDR3 nucleotides: TGTGCCAGCAGCTTCGGGGCTGAAAGCTCTGGGGCCAACGTCCTGACTTTC. This codes for CASSFGAESSGANVLTF.

In this sample, this clone turned up a few times. CDR3 sequence: CASSSFRGQGRQPQHF. The CDR3 coding sequence is TGTGCCAGCAGCTCTTTCCGGGGACAGGGCCGTCAGCCCCAGCATTTT. The chain carries TRBV5-6 and TRBJ1-5; 9 bases agree with TRBD1. CDR1 is SGHDT, CDR2 YYEEEE, per germline. The CDR3 spans 16 residues. Losses at the gene ends were 3 bases for V and 6 bases for J; bases not matched to a gene: 10.

CDR3 nucleotide sequence: TGTGCCAGCAGCGTAGCCGGGATGGGCACAGATACGCAGTATTTT. Its translation is CASSVAGMGTDTQYF. The chain is built from TRBV9 and TRBJ2-3; D may be TRBD2 (5 bases). The CDR3 sequence is 15 residues long. V was shortened by 0 bases and J by 1 base, with 9 bases between the two germline ends. Germline V CDR1 and CDR2: SGDLS, YYNGEE. The whole variable domain, remainder taken from reference TRBV9 and TRBJ2-3, is DSGVTQTPKHLITATGQRVTLRCSPRSGDLSVYWYQQSLDQGLQFLIQYYNGEERAKGNILERFSAQQFPDLHSELNLSSLELGDSALYFCASSVAGMGTDTQYFGPGTRLTVL.

A single count supports this clone. The chain links TRBV9 to TRBJ2-1; maybe TRBD2 (6 bases). This CDR3 is 15 amino acids long. In germline, CDR1 is SGDLS, CDR2 YYNGEE. Deletions cut 0 bases from V and 6 bases from J, with 13 bases between. The CDR3 is CASSVGGGTTNEQFF. The CDR3 bases are TGTGCCAGCAGCGTAGGTGGGGGGACCACCAATGAGCAGTTCTTC.

This rearrangement joins TRBV6-5 to TRBJ1-1, with unresolved D. Germline V gene lookup returns CDR1 MNHEY and CDR2 SVGAGI. V was shortened by 1 base and J by 3 bases, with 6 bases between the two germline ends. The CDR3 sequence is 13 residues long. CDR3 sequence: CASSYLEDTEAFF. DNA for the CDR3: TGTGCCAGCAGTTACTTAGAAGACACTGAAGCTTTCTTT.

There are a few counts of this clone. The gene calls are TRBV4-1 and TRBJ2-1; 7 nucleotides align to TRBD2. Germline CDR1 and CDR2: MGHRA and YSYEKL. CDR3 length: 16 residues. The V and J ends lost 2 bases and 8 bases, in that order; junction bases with no gene match: 12. The CDR3 coding sequence is TGCGCCAGCAGCCAACCCGATAGACTAGCTTCGGATGAGCAGTTCTTC. It specifies CASSQPDRLASDEQFF.

The chain is built from TRBV27 and TRBJ2-2, with 12 bases aligning to TRBD1. The V and J ends lost 5 bases and 7 bases, in that order; junction bases with no gene match: 11. The CDR3 contains 17 residues. Germline CDR1 MNHEY, CDR2 SMNVEV (reference sequence). The CDR3 spells CASSLSGQGARIGELFF. CDR3 DNA sequence: TGTGCCAGCAGTCTCTCGGGACAGGGGGCACGAATCGGGGAGCTGTTTTTT.

This clone occurred once. This sample includes further DNA sequences coding for the same CDR3. The DNA of the CDR3 is TGTGCCTGGAGTGTTGGCGGGTCTTACAATGAGCAGTTCTTC. This translates into CAWSVGGSYNEQFF. This sequence joins TRBV30 and TRBJ2-1; D is perhaps TRBD2 (5 bases). The CDR3 is 14 amino acids. Trimming cost V 0 bases and J 4 bases, with 10 bases left between them. CDR1 is GTSNPN and CDR2 is SVGIG in the germline V gene (reference sequence).

The J gene is TRBJ2-7, the V gene TRBV16; D gene unclear. The CDR3 totals 15 residues. The germline V gene encodes CDR1 KGHSY and CDR2 FQNENV. V lost 2 bases and J 0 bases, leaving 11 bases between the germline ends. The chain's CDR3 is CASSQPYRSSYEQYF. CDR3 coding DNA: TGTGCCAGCAGCCAACCTTATAGAAGCTCCTACGAGCAGTACTTC.

This clone has a handful of counts. The chain uses TRBV19 and TRBJ1-5; TRBD1 is a possible D gene (5 bases). Germline V gene sequence: CDR1 LNHDA, CDR2 SQIVND (reference sequence). The CDR3 totals 13 residues. The CDR3 sequence: CAAEAGPGQPQHF. The CDR3 DNA sequence: TGTGCTGCTGAAGCAGGGCCCGGTCAGCCCCAGCATTTT.

This clone was seen just once. The genes are TRBV27 and TRBJ2-7, with 7 bases lining up with TRBD1. This CDR3 spans 13 amino acids. The germline gives CDR1 MNHEY, CDR2 SMNVEV (reference sequence). J was trimmed by 4 bases and V by 4 bases; bases with no gene match: 4. CDR3 loop: CASSYRGRYEQYF. CDR3 DNA: TGTGCCAGCAGTTACAGGGGTAGATACGAGCAGTACTTC.

The genes are TRBV7-6 and TRBJ2-7; the D gene is possibly TRBD1 (6 bases). The CDR3 has 13 amino acids. Germline CDR1 reads SGHVS; CDR2 reads FNYEAQ. Trimming took off 3 bases at V and 4 bases at J, with 10 bases between the two ends. The CDR3 DNA reads as TGTGCCAGCAGCTTGTCCAGGGGATACGAGCAGTACTTC. It codes for CASSLSRGYEQYF.

A few counts support this clone. The chain employs TRBV4-3 and TRBJ1-2; 7 bases are a match to TRBD1. The V segment lost 0 bases and the J segment 3 bases; nucleotides outside the gene matches: 7. CDR1 is LGHNA and CDR2 is YSLEER in the germline V gene. This CDR3 spans 16 amino acids. This CDR3 is CASSQDARQGDYGYTF. The CDR3 region has the DNA TGCGCCAGCAGCCAAGATGCGCGACAGGGAGACTATGGCTACACCTTC.

This CDR3 reads CASSDGGEQFF. CDR3 in DNA: TGCGCCAGCAGTGACGGGGGTGAGCAGTTCTTC. The rearrangement joins TRBV10-1 to TRBJ2-1; tentative D call: TRBD2 (6 bases). V lost 3 bases and J 9 bases, leaving 6 bases between the germline ends. CDR1 is WNHNN, CDR2 SYGVQD, per germline (reference sequence). The CDR3 sequence is 11 residues long.

The rearrangement uses TRBV30 and TRBJ1-1; D is undetermined. The CDR3 runs to 12 residues. CDR1 and CDR2 (germline): GTSNPN, SVGIG (reference sequence). Trimming pared 5 bases from V and 3 bases from J, leaving 10 bases between. The CDR3 sequence is CAWRMRYTEAFF. In DNA form, the CDR3 reads TGTGCCTGGCGTATGAGATACACTGAAGCTTTCTTT.

This clone was recorded a few times. The chain is built from TRBV7-9 and TRBJ2-6; D is uncertain. CDR1 SEHNR and CDR2 FQNEAQ come from the germline V gene (reference sequence). CDR3 length: 15 residues. The V end was cut by 6 bases, the J end by 0 bases, with 9 bases between. The CDR3, as DNA: TGTGCCAGCAGATACGGCCACTCTGGGGCCAACGTCCTGACTTTC. It translates to CASRYGHSGANVLTF.

This CDR3 reads CAGVREGNGYEQYF. The CDR3 bases are TGTGCCGGCGTCAGGGAGGGTAACGGATACGAGCAGTACTTC. The chain links TRBV2 to TRBJ2-7; 7 bases line up with TRBD2. Germline lookup yields CDR1 SNHLY and CDR2 FYNNEI. CDR3 length: 14 amino acids. V trimming: 11 bases; J trimming: 4 bases; junction bases outside the gene matches: 14. Using reference TRBV2 and TRBJ2-7 for the parts outside the CDR3, the full variable domain is EPEVTQTPSHQVTQMGQEVILRCVPISNHLYFYWYRQILGQKVEFLVSFYNNEISEKSEIFDDQFSVERPDGSNFTLKIRSTKLEDSAMYFCAGVREGNGYEQYFGPGTRLTVT.

This clone was counted between two and nine times. The chain has TRBV10-3 and TRBJ2-7, with TRBD2 matching 11 bases. CDR3 length: 20 amino acids. CDR1 and CDR2 (germline): ENHRY, SYGVKD. Losses at the gene ends were 4 bases for V and 2 bases for J; bases not matched to a gene: 19. CDR3 DNA sequence: TGTGCCATCAGTGTTACGGGGTGGGGGACTAGCGGACCCACCACCTACGAGCAGTACTTC. This sequence encodes CAISVTGWGTSGPTTYEQYF.

The chain is built from TRBV7-6 and TRBJ1-2; D perhaps matches TRBD1 (5 bases). The V gene's germline CDR1 is SGHVS and CDR2 FNYEAQ. Trimming removed 4 bases from V and 6 bases from J, with 18 bases in between. CDR3 length: 15 residues. The CDR3 region is CASSSGTPGRDGYTF. The CDR3 DNA follows: TGTGCCAGCAGCTCCGGGACCCCGGGAAGGGATGGCTACACCTTC.

The chain links TRBV7-9 to TRBJ2-7, with 7 nucleotides matching TRBD2. From germline, CDR1 is SEHNR and CDR2 FQNEAQ (reference sequence). After removal of 3 bases from V and 2 bases from J, the junction contained 1 base not matched to a gene. The CDR3 is made up of 13 amino acids. The CDR3 sequence is CASSFTSAYEQYF. The CDR3, as DNA: TGTGCCAGCAGCTTTACTAGCGCCTACGAGCAGTACTTC.